This T cell receptor (beta chain) is drawn from a study of CD8 T cells in ankylosing spondylitis. Germline CDR1 is SGHRS and CDR2 is YFSETQ. CDR3 length: 17 amino acids. Trimming removed 0 bases at V and 1 base at J, with 16 bases between. This clonotype was recorded a few times. The antigen remains undetermined. Molecular-barcoded quantitative 5'-RACE produced these TCR beta libraries. TCRdb re-called the 5' RACE reads through MiXCR, storing one row per CDR3 protein. The data show roughly 120,000 distinct CDR3 sequences, over 6.5% seen once. Findings and limits, study-wide: Ankylosing spondylitis blood seemed to carry a telltale TCR beta motif made of several highly homologous variants. Matched synovial fluid from ankylosing spondylitis patients was reported to be enriched for disease-linked clones.

The TCR comes from a male donor with ankylosing spondylitis or in good health (not recorded which). Sequenced input: blood, either unsorted or a sorted T cell fraction (not recorded which). The rearrangement uses TRBV5-1 and TRBJ1-1; D gene unclear. The CDR3 bases are TGCGCCAGCAGCTTGGGCGGGTCAGCGCCCCCGAACACTGAAGCTTTCTTT. Translating gives CASSLGGSAPPNTEAFF.